The source of this TCR beta chain is a study of prognosis after radiotherapy for stage I lung cancer. Background on the study: Some 14 of the patients were found to have newly diagnosed primary stage I lung tumors, and roughly 5 were living with oligometastatic NSCLC after surgical resection of the primary tumor. Study-level findings and limits: There were reportedly differences in TRBV and TRBJ gene usage between patients with and without metastases. After stereotactic body radiation therapy, unique TCR clone counts dropped from a median of about 9,200 to 6,500.

The sample holds many counts of this clonotype. The antigen is undetermined. TCR beta CDR3 amplification from genomic DNA was performed by two-round multiplex PCR. The first PCR round targeted every TRBV and TRBJ gene with specific primers. TCRdb processed the multiplex PCR reads anew with MiXCR; each CDR3 protein has one entry. The repertoire holds 50,000 to 75,000 distinct CDR3 sequences, with approximately 25% as singletons. Looked up from germline, CDR1 is MNHEY and CDR2 is SVGAGI. The CDR3 consists of 16 residues. V was clipped by 0 bases and J by 3 bases, with 15 bases between them. The clonotype comes from a donor of 50 years or more with non-small cell lung cancer. Source: PBMCs, taken before or after stereotactic body radiation therapy (not recorded which). The chain has TRBV6-5 and TRBJ2-7, with D perhaps TRBD2 (7 bases). CDR3 residues: CASSYSSAGAVYEQYF. In DNA, the CDR3 is TGTGCCAGCAGTTACTCGAGTGCGGGGGCGGTCTACGAGCAGTACTTC.